Below are 18 T cell receptor beta chains sequenced from a single sample in a study of cytomegalovirus exposure and HLA in healthy donors. Use of 60 Vbeta and 13 Jbeta primers characterized the PCR. TCRdb keeps only in-frame clones here, not all; method: immunoSEQ multiplex PCR. The table has around 210,000 clones, about 81% seen once; the top ten hold about 2.6%. The sequencing sample was made of PBMCs. These receptors all come from a woman in her 40s in good health and CMV-seronegative.

The chain uses TRBV29-1 and TRBJ2-5; 8 positions match TRBD1. The CDR3 is 16 amino acids. Germline V gene sequence: CDR1 SQVTM, CDR2 ANQGSEA. V lost 4 bases and J lost 5; bases outside the gene matches: 15. The CDR3 loop is CSVVYAGGKRIETQYF. The CDR3, as DNA: TGCAGCGTTGTCTATGCAGGGGGCAAACGTATTGAGACCCAGTACTTC.

This chain joins TRBV9 and TRBJ2-1; D is undetermined. The CDR3 spans 15 residues. V dropped 4 bases and J dropped 0 bases, with 11 bases sitting between them. CDR1 SGDLS and CDR2 YYNGEE come from the germline V gene. CDR3 amino acids: CASSMYGSSYNEQFF. The CDR3 DNA reads TGTGCCAGCAGCATGTACGGTAGCTCCTACAATGAGCAGTTCTTC.

J is TRBJ1-4 and V is TRBV5-1; tentative D call: TRBD1 (5 bases). Trimming shortened V by 4 bases and J by 7 bases, and 11 bases separated the two germline ends. Germline lookup yields CDR1 SGHRS and CDR2 YFSETQ. The CDR3 runs 13 residues. The CDR3, as DNA: TGCGCCAGCAGCGACCTACAGGCTGAAAAACTGTTTTTT. It encodes CASSDLQAEKLFF.

The chain employs TRBV30 and TRBJ2-5; D gene uncertain. Trimming left V 0 bases short and J 1 base short, with 12 bases between. This CDR3 has 15 residues. From germline, CDR1 is GTSNPN and CDR2 SVGIG (reference sequence). CDR3: CAWSVLKISQETQYF. In DNA form, the CDR3 reads TGTGCCTGGAGTGTACTGAAAATCTCCCAAGAGACCCAGTACTTC.

The V call is TRBV6-1, the J call TRBJ1-4; 7 nucleotides match TRBD1. This CDR3 region has 16 residues. CDR1 is MNHNS, CDR2 SASEGT, per germline. The junction had 10 bases not matched to a gene; V was cut back by 4 bases and J by 5 bases. The CDR3 sequence: CASSGAGTVFNEKLFF. For the CDR3, the DNA is TGTGCCAGCAGTGGAGCCGGGACAGTCTTCAATGAAAAACTGTTTTTT.

The CDR3 reads CASSQDSLDYGYTF. In DNA, the CDR3 is TGCGCCAGCAGCCAAGATTCCCTTGACTATGGCTACACCTTC. The chain recombines TRBV4-1 with TRBJ1-2; unclear D gene. The CDR3 runs 14 residues. The germline V gene has CDR1 MGHRA and CDR2 YSYEKL. V was clipped by 0 bases and J by 3 bases, with 8 bases between them.

Only a few counts were recorded for this clone. The chain recombines TRBV2 with TRBJ2-1; 12 bases are a match to TRBD2. Germline V gene sequence: CDR1 SNHLY, CDR2 FYNNEI. This CDR3 has 18 residues. V trimming: 1 base; J trimming: 4 bases; junction bases outside the gene matches: 8. This CDR3 reads CASSEGLAGDPRYNEQFF. In nucleotides, the CDR3 is TGTGCCAGCAGTGAAGGACTAGCGGGAGACCCCCGATACAATGAGCAGTTCTTC.

This sequence joins TRBV7-8 and TRBJ1-1; 8 bases match TRBD1. V shed 3 bases and J 0 bases; nucleotides not matched to a gene: 6. The CDR3 is made up of 16 amino acids. The germline V gene encodes CDR1 SGHVS and CDR2 FQNEAQ. The DNA of the CDR3 is TGTGCCAGCAGCTTGACAGGGGCGATTATGAACACTGAAGCTTTCTTT. The encoded protein is CASSLTGAIMNTEAFF.

This sequence joins TRBV6-5 and TRBJ2-5; the D gene is possibly TRBD1 (5 bases). Germline lookup yields CDR1 MNHEY and CDR2 SVGAGI. This CDR3 is built from 14 residues. V was shortened by 2 bases and J by 5 bases, with 12 bases between the two germline ends. The CDR3 here is CASSYGWGEETQYF. The CDR3 coding sequence is TGTGCCAGCAGTTACGGCTGGGGCGAGGAGACCCAGTACTTC.

This clone was seen only a few times. The chain combines TRBV5-5 with TRBJ1-4; D call uncertain. Germline-derived CDR1 and CDR2 are SGHKS and YYEKEE (reference sequence). The length of the CDR3 is 14 residues. Trimming left V 4 bases short and J 3 bases short, with 10 bases between. The CDR3 loop reads CASSLTSSNEKLFF. CDR3 bases: TGTGCCAGCAGCCTTACATCCTCTAATGAAAAACTGTTTTTT.

The chain has TRBV20-1 and TRBJ1-2, with D possibly being TRBD1 (6 bases). The CDR3 covers 11 residues. The germline V gene encodes CDR1 DFQATT and CDR2 SNEGSKA (reference sequence). The chain's CDR3 is CSVGTTVDYTF. CDR3 coding DNA: TGCAGCGTCGGGACAACGGTTGACTACACCTTC.

A single count supports this clone. The chain couples TRBV18 to TRBJ1-5, with D perhaps matching TRBD1 (5 bases). V was shortened by 3 bases and J by 1 base, with 16 bases between the two germline ends. The germline V gene encodes CDR1 KGHSH and CDR2 LQKENI. The CDR3 runs to 17 residues. The CDR3 bases are TGTGCCAGCTCACCCGCCCGGGGGTACGGAAGCAATCAGCCCCAGCATTTT. Translated, it gives CASSPARGYGSNQPQHF.

The chain is built from TRBV15 and TRBJ1-5; 8 positions match TRBD1. The CDR3 is 15 amino acids. V was clipped by 1 base and J by 9 bases; unmatched bases: 8. Germline CDR1 is LNHNV and CDR2 is YYDKDF (reference sequence). CDR3 region: CATSRGGAGGAPQHF. CDR3 nucleotides: TGTGCCACCAGCAGAGGGGGGGCAGGGGGCGCGCCCCAGCATTTT.

The V gene is TRBV19, the J gene TRBJ2-7; D may be TRBD2 (6 bases). The germline gives CDR1 LNHDA, CDR2 SQIVND (reference sequence). This CDR3 contains 14 residues. V lost 9 bases to trimming and J lost 0 bases, with 15 bases between them. The CDR3 DNA is TGTGCCAGCGCTTATAGCGGAAACTCCTACGAGCAGTACTTC. It codes for CASAYSGNSYEQYF.

The chain has TRBV28 and TRBJ1-1; the match to TRBD1 covers 10 bases. Germline CDR1 and CDR2: MDHEN and SYDVKM. The CDR3 has 16 amino acids. The V and J ends lost 4 bases and 1 base, in that order; junction bases with no gene match: 6. CDR3 amino acids: CASSSGTGVTNTEAFF. The CDR3 nucleotides are TGTGCCAGCAGTTCCGGGACAGGGGTGACGAACACTGAAGCTTTCTTT.

The chain joins TRBV19 to TRBJ2-1; D perhaps matches TRBD2 (6 bases). This CDR3 is 12 amino acids long. V was pared by 6 bases and J by 15 bases, with 18 bases between. Germline lookup yields CDR1 LNHDA and CDR2 SQIVND (reference sequence). Here the CDR3 DNA reads TGTGCCAGTAGCGATGCACTAGCTCGAGGGTTCTTC. It is translated as CASSDALARGFF.

The J gene is TRBJ2-1, the V gene TRBV7-6; 7 bases agree with TRBD2. The trim removed 1 base at V and 8 bases at J, leaving 2 bases unmatched. CDR1 is SGHVS, CDR2 FNYEAQ, per germline. The CDR3 runs 13 residues. The chain's CDR3 is CASSLGLAYEQFF. The DNA of the CDR3 is TGTGCCAGCAGCTTAGGACTAGCCTATGAGCAGTTCTTC.

The V call is TRBV5-4, the J call TRBJ2-7, with 7 bases fitting TRBD1. This CDR3 spans 14 amino acids. V lost 3 bases, J lost 4 bases, and 7 bases stayed unmatched. CDR1 is SGHNT and CDR2 is YYREEE in the germline V gene (reference sequence). The CDR3 region has the DNA TGTGCCAGCAGCTCGACAGGGAAAGGGTACGAGCAGTACTTC. Amino acid sequence: CASSSTGKGYEQYF. The full variable domain, rest sourced from reference TRBV5-4 and TRBJ2-7, is ETGVTQSPTHLIKTRGQQVTLRCSSQSGHNTVSWYQQALGQGPQFIFQYYREEENGRGNFPPRFSGLQFPNYSSELNVNALELDDSALYLCASSSTGKGYEQYFGPGTRLTVT.